Listed below are T cell receptor beta chains from one sample, sequenced in a study of blood T cell repertoires in COVID-19. The table came from immunoSEQ multiplex PCR; TCRdb's copy has only in-frame clones and leaves some out. The sample lists roughly 76,000 clones, roughly 91% occurring once. Sequences were obtained from peripheral blood. These receptors came from a woman under 30 with acute or convalescent COVID-19. Each CDR3 is given with its conserved first and last residue. A D gene is named only where the DNA matches it firmly. The size field is filled for only some rows; it gives once, few, many or a size class.

v_call	cdr3_length	d_call	j_call	clone_size	cdr3_nt	cdr3_aa
TRBV12-3/TRBV12-4	12	-	TRBJ1-4	once	TGTGCCAGCAGTTACCTACTGGAAAAACTGTTTTTT	CASSYLLEKLFF
TRBV2	14	TRBD2	TRBJ2-1	-	TGTGCCAGCACCCCGACTAGCGGGAGAGGTGAGCAGTTCTTC	CASTPTSGRGEQFF
TRBV5-8	20	-	TRBJ2-6	-	TGTGCCAGCAGCTTGGGATCCGGGTTAGCCCCCTCATCTGGGGCCAACGTCCTGACTTTC	CASSLGSGLAPSSGANVLTF
TRBV18	15	-	TRBJ2-1	-	TGTGCCAGCTCACCACAGAGGCTTAGCGAGAATGAGCAGTTCTTC	CASSPQRLSENEQFF
TRBV27	14	-	TRBJ2-1	-	TGTGCCAGCAGTTTATCGGCAGGGGGGAATGAGCAGTTCTTC	CASSLSAGGNEQFF
TRBV2	12	-	TRBJ2-1	few	TGTGCCAGCAGTGAAGTGTTCGATGAGCAGTTCTTC	CASSEVFDEQFF
TRBV5-1	16	TRBD1	TRBJ2-2	-	TGCGCCAGCAGCCTCCGGGACAGTGGAAACACCGGGGAGCTGTTTTTT	CASSLRDSGNTGELFF
TRBV3-1/TRBV3-2	16	TRBD2	TRBJ2-1	few	TGTGCCAGCAGCCAAGATGGGGGTAGCGGGGACAATGAGCAGTTCTTC	CASSQDGGSGDNEQFF
TRBV18	13	TRBD1	TRBJ2-7	-	TGTGCCAGCTCACCGGGACAGGGAGTCGAGCAGTACTTC	CASSPGQGVEQYF
TRBV6-1	14	TRBD1	TRBJ2-7	once	TGTGCCAGCAGTGAGACCGGGACAGTCTACGAGCAGTACTTC	CASSETGTVYEQYF
TRBV3-1/TRBV3-2	18	TRBD2	TRBJ2-2	-	TGTGCCAGCAGCCAAGTATTCGGGACTAGCTTAGACACCGGGGAGCTGTTTTTT	CASSQVFGTSLDTGELFF
TRBV11-2	17	-	TRBJ2-3	-	TGTGCCAGCAGCTCCCTTGGTGCGGGGGACAACACAGATACGCAGTATTTT	CASSSLGAGDNTDTQYF
TRBV5-6	14	TRBD1	TRBJ1-1	-	TGTGCCAGCAGCTTGGTGACAGGGCTCTCTGAAGCTTTCTTT	CASSLVTGLSEAFF
TRBV18	14	TRBD1	TRBJ1-5	few	TGTGCCAGCTCACTGGGACAGGGTCATCAGCCCCAGCATTTT	CASSLGQGHQPQHF
TRBV28	20	TRBD1	TRBJ2-7	-	TGTGCCATTACGCCGGACAGGGGGCGTCTAGCGGGGAAATTTTACTGCGAGCAGTACTTC	CAITPDRGRLAGKFYCEQYF
TRBV7-9	15	TRBD1	TRBJ1-2	few	TGTGCCAGCAGCTTTGGCACAGGGGGGAACTATGGCTACACCTTC	CASSFGTGGNYGYTF
TRBV4-2	16	TRBD2	TRBJ2-3	once	TGTGCCAGCAGCCTATCACTAGCGGGGGTAACAGATACGCAGTATTTT	CASSLSLAGVTDTQYF
TRBV6-5	15	-	TRBJ2-5	-	TGTGCCAGCAGTAGCCTACAGGGAACCACGGAGACCCAGTACTTC	CASSSLQGTTETQYF
TRBV25-1	13	-	TRBJ1-1	-	TGTGCCAGCAGTGAATCGAGGAACACTGAAGCTTTCTTT	CASSESRNTEAFF
TRBV7-2	15	-	TRBJ1-2	-	TGTGCCAGCAGCTTAGTCCCCGGGAATAACTATGGCTACACCTTC	CASSLVPGNNYGYTF
TRBV3-1/TRBV3-2	14	TRBD1	TRBJ2-7	once	TGTGCCAGTACACCACAGGGGGCACCCTACGAGCAGTACTTC	CASTPQGAPYEQYF
TRBV6-5	14	-	TRBJ1-2	once	TGTGCCAGCAGTTACTCGCCGAGGAACTATGGCTACACCTTC	CASSYSPRNYGYTF
TRBV28	17	TRBD1	TRBJ2-1	-	TGTGCCAGCAGTTTTGCGGGACAGGGTGGTAGGTACAATGAGCAGTTCTTC	CASSFAGQGGRYNEQFF
TRBV10-2	14	-	TRBJ1-5	-	TGCGCCAGCAGCGCTGACCCCCGGAGGCAGCCCCAGCATTTT	CASSADPRRQPQHF